The 20 T cell receptor beta chains listed next were all sequenced from one sample in a study of blood T cell repertoires in COVID-19. The assay was immunoSEQ multiplex PCR, and TCRdb's table has in-frame clones only and misses some. Among roughly 420,000 clones, 88% were seen once, and the ten largest hold around 0.95%. Sequencing input: PBMCs or T cells enriched from blood (not recorded which). Every receptor here comes from a woman younger than 45 with acute COVID-19.

The chain combines TRBV2 with TRBJ1-5; no definite D call. Looked up from germline, CDR1 is SNHLY and CDR2 is FYNNEI. This CDR3 comprises 15 residues. The germline V and J ends were trimmed by 0 bases and 1 base, with 7 bases remaining between them. CDR3 amino acids: CASSEATTSNQPQHF. The CDR3 DNA sequence: TGTGCCAGCAGTGAAGCAACAACAAGCAATCAGCCCCAGCATTTT.

The chain employs TRBV19 and TRBJ1-2; perhaps TRBD1 as D (5 bases). Germline values: CDR1 LNHDA, CDR2 SQIVND (reference sequence). The CDR3 extends over 14 amino acids. The V end lost 10 bases, the J end lost 4 bases, and 19 bases lay between the germline ends. In DNA, the CDR3 is TGTGCCACCCAAGACAGCAGATATTTCTATGGCTACACCTTC. Protein: CATQDSRYFYGYTF.

Regarding this clone: The same CDR3 is also encoded by other DNA sequences in this sample. V and J are TRBV30 and TRBJ1-5, with 8 positions matching TRBD1. Germline V gene data show CDR1 as GTSNPN and CDR2 as SVGIG (reference sequence). The CDR3 is made up of 13 amino acids. V lost 2 bases, J lost 4 bases, and 1 base stayed unmatched. CDR3: CAWSRQGNQPQHF. The CDR3 bases are TGTGCCTGGAGTCGACAGGGGAATCAGCCCCAGCATTTT.

The chain combines TRBV6-2 or TRBV6-3 with TRBJ2-7; no firm D call. Germline V gives CDR1 MNHEY, CDR2 SVGEGT. Deletions cut 4 bases from V and 3 bases from J, with 7 bases between. The CDR3 runs to 12 residues. In DNA, the CDR3 is TGTGCCAGCAGTTTGGCCAGCTACGAGCAGTACTTC. Translation gives CASSLASYEQYF.

This chain uses TRBV4-3 with TRBJ1-3; D might be TRBD1 (6 bases). From germline, CDR1 is LGHNA and CDR2 YSLEER. The CDR3 runs 22 residues. Trimming removed 0 bases at V and 3 bases at J, with 30 bases between. The CDR3: CASSQEARTDQKGEIDGNTIYF. CDR3 in DNA: TGCGCCAGCAGCCAAGAAGCCAGGACAGATCAGAAGGGGGAAATAGATGGAAACACCATATATTTT.

This sequence joins TRBV2 and TRBJ2-1; 9 positions match TRBD2. The junction had 7 bases not matched to a gene; V was cut back by 6 bases and J by 1 base. Germline V gives CDR1 SNHLY, CDR2 FYNNEI. CDR3 size: 16 residues. The CDR3 region is CASSPLSGGSYNEQFF. The DNA of the CDR3 is TGTGCCAGCAGCCCCTTAAGCGGGGGGTCCTACAATGAGCAGTTCTTC.

This chain joins TRBV6-6 and TRBJ1-1; D may be TRBD1 (5 bases). The CDR3 spans 11 residues. CDR1 is MNHNY and CDR2 is SVGAGI in the germline V gene (reference sequence). The V gene lost 2 bases and the J gene lost 10 bases, with 8 bases spanning the gap. The CDR3, as DNA: TGTGCCAGCAGTTACCAGGGTTTAGCTTTCTTT. Translation gives CASSYQGLAFF.

V is TRBV18 and J is TRBJ1-3, with no clear D. This CDR3 region has 15 residues. The germline V gene has CDR1 KGHSH and CDR2 LQKENI. V was shortened by 2 bases and J by 3 bases, with 11 bases between the two germline ends. The CDR3 loop reads CASSPGGFGGNTIYF. In nucleotides, the CDR3 is TGTGCCAGCTCACCAGGAGGGTTTGGTGGAAACACCATATATTTT.

The chain has TRBV29-1 and TRBJ1-2; D is possibly TRBD1 (6 bases). This CDR3 contains 14 residues. V lost 4 bases and J lost 6, with 18 bases in between. Germline assignment: CDR1 SQVTM and CDR2 ANQGSEA. CDR3 amino acids: CSVVSDSKPHGYTF. The DNA for the CDR3 is TGCAGCGTTGTTTCGGACAGCAAACCCCATGGCTACACCTTC.

This clone was found once. This sequence joins TRBV19 and TRBJ2-2, with D perhaps matching TRBD2 (6 bases). Trimming left V 3 bases short and J 6 bases short, with 17 bases between. Germline V gives CDR1 LNHDA, CDR2 SQIVND (reference sequence). The CDR3 has 16 amino acids. This CDR3 is CASSIRRGRDSGELFF. The CDR3 DNA is TGTGCCAGTAGTATCCGGAGGGGCAGGGACTCCGGGGAGCTGTTTTTT. The whole variable domain, filled in from reference TRBV19 and TRBJ2-2, reads DGGITQSPKYLFRKEGQNVTLSCEQNLNHDAMYWYRQDPGQGLRLIYYSQIVNDFQKGDIAEGYSVSREKKESFPLTVTSAQKNPTAFYLCASSIRRGRDSGELFFGEGSRLTVL.

V is TRBV3-1 (or the pseudogene TRBV3-2) and J is TRBJ1-2; a weak D match, TRBD1 (5 bases). CDR1 is LGHDT, CDR2 YNNKEL, per germline (reference sequence). The V and J ends lost 0 bases and 6 bases respectively, with 11 bases between them. This CDR3 comprises 14 residues. CDR3 protein: CASSQDPGKDGYTF. The CDR3 DNA reads as TGTGCCAGCAGCCAAGACCCAGGGAAGGATGGCTACACCTTC.

V gene TRBV6-5 combines with J gene TRBJ1-3, with a weak D call TRBD1 (6 bases). V lost 4 bases and J lost 0, with 13 bases in between. This CDR3 comprises 16 residues. Germline-derived CDR1 and CDR2 are MNHEY and SVGAGI. CDR3 region: CASSSVQGSSGNTIYF. The CDR3 DNA reads TGTGCCAGCAGTTCGGTGCAGGGGAGCTCTGGAAACACCATATATTTT.

The V gene is TRBV29-1, the J gene TRBJ1-2; D perhaps matches TRBD1 (6 bases). CDR1 SQVTM and CDR2 ANQGSEA come from the germline V gene. The CDR3 has 12 residues. V was cut by 7 bases and J by 8 bases, with 17 bases left in between. The DNA of the CDR3 is TGCAGCGCCGGGCAGGGGAGTCGGGGCTACACCTTC. Amino acids: CSAGQGSRGYTF.

V usage is TRBV27 and J usage is TRBJ1-6; weak D call: TRBD1 (5 bases). The CDR3 runs to 15 residues. CDR1 MNHEY and CDR2 SMNVEV come from the germline V gene (reference sequence). Trimming pared 3 bases from V and 3 bases from J, leaving 9 bases between. The chain's CDR3 is CASSLRGRYNSPLHF. The CDR3 bases are TGTGCCAGCAGTTTGCGGGGCCGCTATAATTCACCCCTCCACTTT.

V usage is TRBV2 and J usage is TRBJ1-4; 10 nucleotides line up with TRBD1. Germline-derived CDR1 and CDR2 are SNHLY and FYNNEI. With V trimmed by 4 bases and J by 8 bases, 7 bases remained unmatched. The CDR3 extends over 15 amino acids. CDR3 loop: CASSAGTGVLEKLFF. The CDR3 DNA sequence: TGTGCCAGCAGTGCCGGGACAGGGGTCCTCGAAAAACTGTTTTTT.

The chain is built from TRBV6-6 and TRBJ1-5; 8 bases are a match to TRBD1. After removal of 6 bases from V and 6 bases from J, the junction contained 7 bases not matched to a gene. The length of the CDR3 is 14 residues. The V gene's germline CDR1 is MNHNY and CDR2 SVGAGI (reference sequence). CDR3 region: CASSSTGGGQPQHF. DNA for the CDR3: TGTGCCAGCAGCTCCACAGGGGGAGGTCAGCCCCAGCATTTT.

This clone has a single count. For the CDR3, the DNA is TGTGCCAGCTCACCACGGTCAGCGGGGGATTCCTACAATGAGCAGTTCTTC. Translating gives CASSPRSAGDSYNEQFF. The chain combines TRBV18 with TRBJ2-1; 8 nucleotides match TRBD2. This CDR3 has 17 residues. With V trimmed by 1 base and J by 1 base, 6 bases remained unmatched. The germline V gene encodes CDR1 KGHSH and CDR2 LQKENI.

The chain joins TRBV19 to TRBJ2-7, with TRBD1 as a possible D gene (5 bases). Between the trimmed V and J ends, which lost 5 bases and 1 base, there was a span of 18 bases. Looked up from germline, CDR1 is LNHDA and CDR2 is SQIVND (reference sequence). This CDR3 region has 16 residues. The CDR3 bases are TGTGCCAGTAGTTTGTCCGTAGGGGTATTGTCCTACGAGCAGTACTTC. This translates into CASSLSVGVLSYEQYF.

This clone was found once. The gene calls are TRBV30 and TRBJ1-1, with unresolved D. Trimming cost V 0 bases and J 1 base, with 6 bases left between them. Germline values: CDR1 GTSNPN, CDR2 SVGIG (reference sequence). CDR3 length equals 13 residues. CDR3 residues: CAWSVPRNTEAFF. The CDR3 DNA is TGTGCCTGGAGTGTACCCAGGAACACTGAAGCTTTCTTT.

The J gene is TRBJ1-2, the V gene TRBV20-1; TRBD1 is a possible D gene (5 bases). CDR1 and CDR2 from the germline V gene are DFQATT and SNEGSKA (reference sequence). V lost 6 bases, J lost 7 bases, and 12 bases lay in between. This CDR3 has 11 residues. DNA for the CDR3: TGCAGTGCCATCCCAGGGTCTGGCTACACCTTC. Protein: CSAIPGSGYTF.